These 25 T cell receptor beta chains were sequenced from one sample in a study of blood T cell repertoires in COVID-19. The method was immunoSEQ multiplex PCR; TCRdb's version includes in-frame clones alone and lacks a portion of them. The sample has around 86,000 clones, over 75% seen once. Sequenced input: peripheral blood. The receptors derive from a woman aged 80 or over with acute or convalescent COVID-19.

This chain uses TRBV7-9 with TRBJ1-2; D unclear. The V gene lost 5 bases and the J gene lost 5 bases, with 15 bases spanning the gap. The germline gives CDR1 SEHNR, CDR2 FQNEAQ (reference sequence). The length of the CDR3 is 14 residues. The CDR3 DNA is TGTGCCAGCAGCAGAATTAGCGTGAGGTATGGCTACACCTTC. It encodes CASSRISVRYGYTF.

The J gene is TRBJ2-7, the V gene TRBV4-3; TRBD2 matches at 8 bases. The germline CDR1 and CDR2 sequences are LGHNA and YSLEER. This CDR3 comprises 16 residues. The trim removed 0 bases at V and 4 bases at J, leaving 8 bases unmatched. CDR3 in amino acids: CASSQESGLAYYEQYF. The DNA of the CDR3 is TGCGCCAGCAGCCAAGAAAGCGGACTAGCTTATTACGAGCAGTACTTC.

V usage is TRBV25-1 and J usage is TRBJ2-1; 11 bases map to TRBD2. J gave up 3 bases and V 4 bases, and 5 bases lay outside the gene matches. CDR1 is MGHDK and CDR2 is SYGVNS in the germline V gene. This CDR3 spans 16 amino acids. The CDR3 sequence is CASSALGTSGYNEQFF. As DNA, the CDR3 is TGTGCCAGCAGTGCCCTAGGGACTAGCGGCTACAATGAGCAGTTCTTC.

The chain has TRBV25-1 and TRBJ1-3, with 7 bases identical to TRBD1. The CDR3 spans 16 residues. V lost 1 base and J lost 3; bases outside the gene matches: 6. Germline CDR1 MGHDK, CDR2 SYGVNS. This CDR3 is CASSEFGTAYGNTIYF. As DNA, the CDR3 is TGTGCCAGCAGTGAATTCGGGACAGCTTATGGAAACACCATATATTTT.

J is TRBJ1-3 and V is TRBV19; 7 bases are a match to TRBD1. Germline CDR1 LNHDA, CDR2 SQIVND (reference sequence). The CDR3 length is 15 residues. J was trimmed by 2 bases and V by 6 bases; bases with no gene match: 7. For the CDR3, the DNA is TGTGCCAGTAGCACAGGGGTGCAAGCTGGAAACACCATATATTTT. This sequence encodes CASSTGVQAGNTIYF.

This clone was counted a few times. This chain's CDR3 is CASSPLKQIGNTEAFF. Written as DNA, the CDR3 is TGTGCCAGCTCACCCCTTAAACAGATTGGGAACACTGAAGCTTTCTTT. The chain employs TRBV18 and TRBJ1-1; no clear D. CDR1 and CDR2 (germline): KGHSH, LQKENI. The V gene lost 3 bases and the J gene lost 1 base, with 15 bases spanning the gap. The CDR3 length is 16 residues.

The chain employs TRBV27 and TRBJ1-4; D is unclear. This CDR3 has 14 residues. From germline, CDR1 is MNHEY and CDR2 SMNVEV (reference sequence). V was cut by 6 bases and J by 5 bases, with 13 bases left in between. Here the CDR3 DNA reads TGTGCCAGCAGCCGACTGACCGGAAATGAAAAACTGTTTTTT. Its protein is CASSRLTGNEKLFF.

The chain has TRBV27 and TRBJ1-2; 7 nucleotides line up with TRBD1. The CDR3 loop spans 17 amino acids. Germline loops: CDR1 MNHEY, CDR2 SMNVEV (reference sequence). V lost 5 bases to trimming and J lost 4 bases; unmatched junction nucleotides: 16. Written as DNA, the CDR3 is TGTGCCAGCAGTCCACTAAACCCAGGGGGTGACACCTATGGCTACACCTTC. It is translated as CASSPLNPGGDTYGYTF.

The chain links TRBV7-2 to TRBJ1-2, with 8 bases lining up with TRBD1. The CDR3 spans 13 residues. The V gene's germline CDR1 is SGHTA and CDR2 FQGNSA. Trimming cost V 4 bases and J 7 bases; bases outside gene matches: 5. CDR3 coding DNA: TGTGCCAGCAGCTCGGACAGGGTGACTGGCTACACCTTC. This translates into CASSSDRVTGYTF.

This chain connects TRBV10-3 to TRBJ2-4; D remains ambiguous. The V end lost 0 bases, the J end lost 0 bases, and 9 bases lay between the germline ends. CDR1 and CDR2 from the germline V gene are ENHRY and SYGVKD. The CDR3 spans 16 residues. CDR3 DNA: TGTGCCATCAGTGAGTCAGCGCAGCTAGCCAAAAACATTCAGTACTTC. It is translated as CAISESAQLAKNIQYF.

The chain combines TRBV27 with TRBJ2-2; TRBD1 matches 7 bases. The CDR3 spans 16 residues. The germline V gene encodes CDR1 MNHEY and CDR2 SMNVEV (reference sequence). V dropped 5 bases and J dropped 0; count of bases not matched to a gene: 6. CDR3 sequence reads: CASSPIGTANTGELFF. DNA of the CDR3: TGTGCCAGCAGTCCCATCGGGACAGCGAACACCGGGGAGCTGTTTTTT.

The rearrangement links TRBV4-1 to TRBJ1-3; no reliable D call. Germline assignment: CDR1 MGHRA and CDR2 YSYEKL. This CDR3 is built from 16 residues. With 0 bases removed from V and 0 bases from J, the gap between germline ends came to 9 bases. CDR3 protein: CASSQDLWSSGNTIYF. The CDR3 coding sequence is TGCGCCAGCAGCCAAGATTTGTGGAGCTCTGGAAACACCATATATTTT.

The V gene is TRBV6-2 or TRBV6-3, the J gene TRBJ1-6; tentative D call: TRBD1 (5 bases). Germline V gives CDR1 MNHEY, CDR2 SVGEGT. Trimming removed 2 bases at V and 6 bases at J, with 11 bases between. This CDR3 has 15 amino acids. CDR3 region: CASSYLQGSNSPLHF. CDR3 sequence (DNA): TGTGCCAGCAGTTACCTGCAGGGTTCTAATTCACCCCTCCACTTT.

This sequence joins TRBV29-1 and TRBJ2-3, with 7 bases matching TRBD1. Germline V gene data show CDR1 as SQVTM and CDR2 as ANQGSEA. Trimming at V came to 6 bases and at J to 5 bases, leaving 11 bases not matched to a gene. CDR3 length: 14 residues. The CDR3 coding sequence is TGCAGCGTACTTGTCCAGGGGGTATTAGATACGCAGTATTTT. Its protein is CSVLVQGVLDTQYF.

This clone has just a few counts. The rearrangement joins TRBV3-1 (or the pseudogene TRBV3-2) to TRBJ1-1, with D tentatively TRBD1 (6 bases). The germline V and J ends were trimmed by 1 base and 8 bases, with 11 bases remaining between them. The CDR3 contains 13 residues. Germline loops: CDR1 LGHDT, CDR2 YNNKEL (reference sequence). CDR3 in DNA: TGTGCCAGCAGCCAAGGGACAGCCGGAGAAGCTTTCTTT. Its protein product is CASSQGTAGEAFF.

CDR3 nucleotide sequence: TGTGCCAGCAGTCAGAGGACAGGGTCGGGCTCACCCCTCCACTTT. Translation gives CASSQRTGSGSPLHF. J is TRBJ1-6 and V is TRBV7-2, with 8 positions matching TRBD1. The CDR3 length is 15 residues. J was trimmed by 10 bases and V by 6 bases; bases with no gene match: 11. The germline gives CDR1 SGHTA, CDR2 FQGNSA.

This chain connects TRBV25-1 to TRBJ2-5; 12 bases agree with TRBD1. V shed 3 bases, J shed 5 bases, and the junction held 7 bases outside the gene matches. This CDR3 has 16 residues. Germline loops: CDR1 MGHDK, CDR2 SYGVNS. The CDR3 coding sequence is TGTGCCAGCAGTGACCGGGACAGGGGGCTTTGGGAGACCCAGTACTTC. Its protein product is CASSDRDRGLWETQYF.

The V call is TRBV7-8, the J call TRBJ1-3; 9 bases fit TRBD1. The CDR3 length is 16 residues. Trimming took 5 bases from V and 1 from J; bases not matched to a gene: 6. Germline V gene lookup returns CDR1 SGHVS and CDR2 FQNEAQ. Written as DNA, the CDR3 is TGTGCCAGCAGCCTGGACAGGGGAAGGTCTGGAAACACCATATATTTT. This gives the protein CASSLDRGRSGNTIYF.

The rearrangement joins TRBV12-3 or TRBV12-4 to TRBJ1-1; 7 nucleotides match TRBD1. Trimming at V came to 6 bases and at J to 9 bases, leaving 10 bases not matched to a gene. This CDR3 has 13 residues. CDR3 nucleotide sequence: TGTGCCAGCAGCGAGACAGGGATTTCTCAAGCTTTCTTT. Protein product: CASSETGISQAFF.

V usage is TRBV5-5 and J usage is TRBJ1-6, with TRBD1 matching over 9 bases. The CDR3 totals 18 residues. The germline V gene encodes CDR1 SGHKS and CDR2 YYEKEE (reference sequence). V was clipped by 3 bases and J by 8 bases; unmatched bases: 15. As DNA, the CDR3 is TGTGCCAGCAGCTCCAGGCCCACACAGGGGGCGAAGGATTCACCCCTCCACTTT. It specifies CASSSRPTQGAKDSPLHF.

The chain recombines TRBV29-1 with TRBJ1-1; D unresolved. CDR3 length: 13 residues. Germline CDR1 reads SQVTM; CDR2 reads ANQGSEA. Between the trimmed V and J ends, which lost 6 bases and 1 base, there was a span of 12 bases. For the CDR3, the DNA is TGCAGCGTGATGGAGGGCGGGAACACTGAAGCTTTCTTT. Protein sequence: CSVMEGGNTEAFF.

CDR3 loop: CATSLAEQETQYF. The CDR3 coding sequence is TGTGCCACCTCACTAGCGGAACAAGAGACCCAGTACTTC. The chain carries TRBV11-1 and TRBJ2-5, with 8 bases identical to TRBD2. The CDR3 extends over 13 amino acids. After removal of 10 bases from V and 2 bases from J, the junction contained 6 bases not matched to a gene. Germline V CDR1 and CDR2: SGHAT, FQDESV (reference sequence).

By share, this clone ranks as medium-sized (0.01 to 0.1%). This chain joins TRBV11-2 and TRBJ2-1, with TRBD1 matching over 9 bases. Per germline, CDR1 SGHAT and CDR2 FQNNGV. There are 16 residues in the CDR3. The V and J ends lost 2 bases and 4 bases, in that order; junction bases with no gene match: 6. The CDR3 protein is CASSLSRDRAYNEQFF. As DNA, the CDR3 is TGTGCCAGCAGCTTATCCCGGGACAGGGCGTACAATGAGCAGTTCTTC.

DNA of the CDR3: TGTGCCAGTAGTCTCGAGGGTTTGAATTCACCCCTCCACTTT. Translation: CASSLEGLNSPLHF. This chain links TRBV19 with TRBJ1-6; D remains ambiguous. CDR1 LNHDA and CDR2 SQIVND come from the germline V gene (reference sequence). The V end lost 5 bases, the J end lost 7 bases, and 12 bases lay between the germline ends. The CDR3 is 14 amino acids.

The chain combines TRBV6-2 or TRBV6-3 with TRBJ1-5; TRBD1 matches at 8 bases. Germline CDR1 MNHEY, CDR2 SVGEGT. The CDR3 is 18 residues long. The V segment lost 6 bases and the J segment 2 bases; nucleotides outside the gene matches: 15. CDR3 in amino acids: CASSPRTGSLAGNQPQHF. The CDR3 DNA is TGTGCCAGCAGCCCCAGGACAGGGAGCTTAGCGGGCAATCAGCCCCAGCATTTT.